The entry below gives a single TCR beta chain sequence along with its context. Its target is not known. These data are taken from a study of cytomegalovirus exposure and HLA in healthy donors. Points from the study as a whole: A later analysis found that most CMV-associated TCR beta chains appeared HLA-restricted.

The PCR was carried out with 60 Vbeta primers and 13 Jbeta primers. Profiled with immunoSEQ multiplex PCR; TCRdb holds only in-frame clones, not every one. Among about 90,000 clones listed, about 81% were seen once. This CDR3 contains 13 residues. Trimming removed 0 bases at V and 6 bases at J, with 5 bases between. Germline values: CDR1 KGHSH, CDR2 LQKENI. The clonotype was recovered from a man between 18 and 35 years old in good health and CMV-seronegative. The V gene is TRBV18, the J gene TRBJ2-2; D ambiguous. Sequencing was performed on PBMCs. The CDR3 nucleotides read TGTGCCAGCTCACCACCGGCATCCGGGGAGCTGTTTTTT. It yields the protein CASSPPASGELFF. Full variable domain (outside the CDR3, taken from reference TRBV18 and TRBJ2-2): NAGVMQNPRHLVRRRGQEARLRCSPMKGHSHVYWYRQLPEEGLKFMVYLQKENIIDESGMPKERFSAEFPKEGPSILRIQQVVRGDSAAYFCASSPPASGELFFGEGSRLTVL.